The T cell receptor (beta chain) under discussion was sequenced for a study of post-analysis software for immune sequencing data. Study-level findings and limits: Patients showed TRBV5-6, TRBV5-1 and TRBV20-1 among a handful of TRBV segments more frequent than in controls.

This CDR3 comprises 13 residues. The germline V gene encodes CDR1 DFQATT and CDR2 SNEGSKA (reference sequence). Prepared libraries of TCR beta cDNA carried unique molecular identifiers. In TCRdb, the PCR reads were re-called with MiXCR into one record per CDR3 protein. The data show 650,000 to 850,000 distinct CDR3 sequences, about 53% seen once. With regard to this clonotype: The target antigen is unknown.

This sequence was found in a girl between 10 and 17 years old with multiple sclerosis. The sequenced sample consisted of blood. The gene calls are TRBV20-1 and TRBJ2-7; TRBD2 is a possible D gene (6 bases). The CDR3 DNA follows: TGCAGCGTCAAATCCGGGGGACTCTACGAGCAGTACTTC. Its protein is CSVKSGGLYEQYF.